This record looks at one T cell receptor beta chain sequence and its context. Per the study methods: How many nucleated cells were present was estimated from reference gene primer amplification. Using immunoSEQ multiplex PCR, the repertoire was profiled, and TCRdb retains in-frame clones only, with some absent. The D gene and trimming were derived from the DNA, and the V and J assignments and clone size from that table. The data contain about 220,000 clones, roughly 80% of them singletons. These data belong to a study of blood T cell repertoires in COVID-19. The overall study: Samples representing acute and convalescent COVID-19 were sourced from the United States, Italy and Spain. Sources were T cells, B-cell-depleted T cells, or PBMCs; the material itself was cDNA or gDNA.

Trimming cost V 4 bases and J 2 bases, with 10 bases left between them. The CDR3 totals 14 residues. Germline CDR1 SGHRS, CDR2 YFSETQ. The specimen sequenced was peripheral blood. This clonotype was obtained from a woman between 65 and 79 years old with acute or convalescent COVID-19. This chain uses TRBV5-1 with TRBJ2-1; maybe TRBD2 (7 bases). CDR3 sequence (DNA): TGCGCCAGCAGCGCGGGGGCCCCCTACAATGAGCAGTTCTTC. It yields the protein CASSAGAPYNEQFF.